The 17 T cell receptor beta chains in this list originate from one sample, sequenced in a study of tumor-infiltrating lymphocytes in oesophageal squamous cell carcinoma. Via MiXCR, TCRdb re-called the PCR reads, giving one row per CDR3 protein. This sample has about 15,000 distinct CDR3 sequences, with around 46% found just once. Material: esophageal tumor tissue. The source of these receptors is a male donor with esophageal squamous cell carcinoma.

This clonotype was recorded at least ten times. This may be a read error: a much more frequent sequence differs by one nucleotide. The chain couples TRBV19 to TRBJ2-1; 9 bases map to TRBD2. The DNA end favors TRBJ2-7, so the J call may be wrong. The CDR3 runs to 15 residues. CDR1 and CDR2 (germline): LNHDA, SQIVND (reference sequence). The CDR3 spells CASTLSGSTYNEQYF. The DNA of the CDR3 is TGTGCCAGTACCCTTAGCGGGAGCACCTACAATGAGCAGTACTTC.

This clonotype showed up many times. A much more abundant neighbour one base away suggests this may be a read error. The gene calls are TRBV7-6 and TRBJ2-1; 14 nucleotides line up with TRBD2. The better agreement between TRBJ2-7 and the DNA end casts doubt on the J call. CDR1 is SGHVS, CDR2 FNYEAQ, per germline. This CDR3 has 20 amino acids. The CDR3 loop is CASSGAPGLAGELSYNEQYF. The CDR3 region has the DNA TGTGCCAGCAGCGGGGCACCGGGACTAGCGGGAGAGCTCTCCTACAATGAGCAGTACTTC.

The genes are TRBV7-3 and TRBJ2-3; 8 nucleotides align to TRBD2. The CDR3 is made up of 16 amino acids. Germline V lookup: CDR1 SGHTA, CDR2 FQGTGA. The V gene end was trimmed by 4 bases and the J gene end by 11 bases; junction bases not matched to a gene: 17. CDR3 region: CASSYRGGQATYEQYF. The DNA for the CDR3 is TGTGCCAGCAGCTACCGGGGGGGGCAGGCTACCTACGAGCAGTATTTT.

The CDR3 reads CASSPLGGEQYF. CDR3 coding DNA: TGTGCCAGCAGTCCCCTGGGGGGAGAGCAGTACTTC. The J gene is TRBJ2-7, the V gene TRBV12-3 or TRBV12-4; TRBD2 is a possible D gene (6 bases). The length of the CDR3 is 12 residues. The V and J ends lost 5 bases and 7 bases respectively, with 12 bases between them.

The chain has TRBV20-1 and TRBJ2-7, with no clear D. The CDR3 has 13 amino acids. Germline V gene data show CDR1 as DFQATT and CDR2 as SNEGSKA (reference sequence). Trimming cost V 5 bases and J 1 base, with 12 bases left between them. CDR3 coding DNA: TGCAGTGCTCTCGACGCCCCATCCTACGAGCAGTACTTC. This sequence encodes CSALDAPSYEQYF.

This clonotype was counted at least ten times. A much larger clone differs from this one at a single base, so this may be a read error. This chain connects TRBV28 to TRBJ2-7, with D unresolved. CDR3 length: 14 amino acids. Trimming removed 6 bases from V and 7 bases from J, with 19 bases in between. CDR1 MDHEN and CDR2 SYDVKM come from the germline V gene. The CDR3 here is CASRRIVRGNEQYF. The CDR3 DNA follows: TGTGCCAGCAGGAGAATAGTCCGTGGGAATGAGCAGTACTTC.

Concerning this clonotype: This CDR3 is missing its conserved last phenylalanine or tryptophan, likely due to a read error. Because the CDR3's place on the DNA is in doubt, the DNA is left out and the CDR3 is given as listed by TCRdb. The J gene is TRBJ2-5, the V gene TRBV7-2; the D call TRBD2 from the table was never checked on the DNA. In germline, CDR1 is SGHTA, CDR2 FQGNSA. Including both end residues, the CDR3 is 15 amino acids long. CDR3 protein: CASRGASSYEQYFGN.

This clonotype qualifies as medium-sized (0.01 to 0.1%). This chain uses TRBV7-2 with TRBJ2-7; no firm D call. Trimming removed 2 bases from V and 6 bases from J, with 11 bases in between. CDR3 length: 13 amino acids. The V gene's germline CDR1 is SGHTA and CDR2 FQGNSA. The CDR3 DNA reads TGTGCCAGCAGCTTAAATTTAGCTTTCGAGCAGTACTTC. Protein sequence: CASSLNLAFEQYF.

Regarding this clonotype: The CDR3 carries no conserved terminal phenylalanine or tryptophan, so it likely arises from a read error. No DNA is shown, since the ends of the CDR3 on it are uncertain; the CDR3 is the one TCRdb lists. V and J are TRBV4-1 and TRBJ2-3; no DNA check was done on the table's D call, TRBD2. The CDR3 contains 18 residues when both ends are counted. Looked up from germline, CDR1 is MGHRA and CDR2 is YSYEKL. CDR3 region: CASSPRDQKGRETQYFGP.

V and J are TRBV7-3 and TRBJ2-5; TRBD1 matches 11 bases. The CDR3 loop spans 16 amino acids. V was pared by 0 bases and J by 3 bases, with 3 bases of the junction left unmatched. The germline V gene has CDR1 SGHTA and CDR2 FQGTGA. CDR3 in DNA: TGTGCCAGCAGCTTAACCCCGGGACAGGGGGAAGAGACCCAGTACTTC. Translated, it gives CASSLTPGQGEETQYF.

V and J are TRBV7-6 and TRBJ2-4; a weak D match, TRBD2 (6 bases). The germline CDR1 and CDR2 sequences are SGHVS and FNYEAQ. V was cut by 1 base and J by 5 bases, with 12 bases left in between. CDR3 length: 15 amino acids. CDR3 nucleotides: TGTGCCAGCAGCTTAGAGGCGGGATGGGAAAACATTCAGTACTTC. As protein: CASSLEAGWENIQYF. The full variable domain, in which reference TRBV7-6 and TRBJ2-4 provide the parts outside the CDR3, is GAGVSQSPRYKVTKRGQDVALRCDPISGHVSLYWYRQALGQGPEFLTYFNYEAQQDKSGLPNDRFSAERPEGSISTLTIQRTEQRDSAMYRCASSLEAGWENIQYFGAGTRLSVL.

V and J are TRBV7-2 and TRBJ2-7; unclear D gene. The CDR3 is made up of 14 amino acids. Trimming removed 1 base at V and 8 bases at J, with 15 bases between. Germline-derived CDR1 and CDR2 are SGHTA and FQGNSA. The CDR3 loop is CASSLGALTVQQYF. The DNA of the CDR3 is TGTGCCAGCAGCTTAGGGGCACTCACGGTACAGCAGTACTTC.

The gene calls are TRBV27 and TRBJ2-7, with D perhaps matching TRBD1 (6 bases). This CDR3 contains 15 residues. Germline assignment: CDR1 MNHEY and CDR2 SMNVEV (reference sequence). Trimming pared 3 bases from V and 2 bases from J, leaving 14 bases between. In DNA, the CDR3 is TGTGCCAGCAGTTTGGGGGCGCAGGGCCCCTACGAGCAGTACTTC. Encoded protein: CASSLGAQGPYEQYF.

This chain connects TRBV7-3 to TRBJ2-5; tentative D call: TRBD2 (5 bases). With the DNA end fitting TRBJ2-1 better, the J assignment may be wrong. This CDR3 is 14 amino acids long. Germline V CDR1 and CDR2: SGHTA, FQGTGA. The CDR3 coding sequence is TGTGCCAGCAGCTTAGGGCCAGGAGGCAATGAGCAGTTCTTC. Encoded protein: CASSLGPGGNEQFF.

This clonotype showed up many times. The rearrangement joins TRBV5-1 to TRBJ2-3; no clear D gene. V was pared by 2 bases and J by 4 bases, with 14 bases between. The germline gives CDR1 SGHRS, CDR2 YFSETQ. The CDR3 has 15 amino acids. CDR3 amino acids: CASSLHGQSADTQYF. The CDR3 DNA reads TGCGCCAGCAGCTTACACGGGCAGTCCGCAGATACGCAGTATTTT.

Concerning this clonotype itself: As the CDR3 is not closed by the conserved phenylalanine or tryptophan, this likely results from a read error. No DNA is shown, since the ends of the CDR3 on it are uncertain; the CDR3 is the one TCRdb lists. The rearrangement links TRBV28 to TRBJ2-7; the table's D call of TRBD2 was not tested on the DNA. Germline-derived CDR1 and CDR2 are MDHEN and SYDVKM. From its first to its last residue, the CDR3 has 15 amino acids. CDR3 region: CASNRLAGYEQYFGN.

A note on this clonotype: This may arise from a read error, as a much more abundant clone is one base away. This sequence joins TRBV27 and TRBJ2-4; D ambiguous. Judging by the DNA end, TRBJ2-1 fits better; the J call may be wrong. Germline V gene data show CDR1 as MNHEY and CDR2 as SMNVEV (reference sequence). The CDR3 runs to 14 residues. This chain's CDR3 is CASSLSADFYEQFF. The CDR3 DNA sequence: TGTGCCAGCAGTTTATCAGCAGACTTCTACGAGCAGTTCTTC.